Below, 30 T cell receptor beta chains from the same sample are listed, as sequenced in a study of blood T cell repertoires in COVID-19. Profiling relied on immunoSEQ multiplex PCR, and the TCRdb table lists in-frame clones only, not all of them. The data contain a few hundred thousand clones, roughly 84% of them seen just once; the ten biggest clones take up about 12%. The specimen sequenced was peripheral blood. Source of these receptors: a human donor in a cohort sampled during active COVID-19.

The rearrangement joins TRBV19 to TRBJ2-7; D is unclear. Germline CDR1 is LNHDA and CDR2 is SQIVND (reference sequence). V lost 3 bases and J 2 bases, leaving 14 bases between the germline ends. The CDR3 is made up of 15 amino acids. CDR3 amino acids: CASSMSRGSAYEQYF. In DNA form, the CDR3 reads TGTGCCAGTAGTATGAGTCGAGGTTCCGCCTACGAGCAGTACTTC. Looking up the rest from reference TRBV19 and TRBJ2-7 gives the full variable domain: DGGITQSPKYLFRKEGQNVTLSCEQNLNHDAMYWYRQDPGQGLRLIYYSQIVNDFQKGDIAEGYSVSREKKESFPLTVTSAQKNPTAFYLCASSMSRGSAYEQYFGPGTRLTVT.

This chain uses TRBV6-5 with TRBJ1-6; 8 bases fit TRBD1. Trimming took 4 bases from V and 10 from J; bases not matched to a gene: 6. CDR1 is MNHEY and CDR2 is SVGAGI in the germline V gene. The CDR3 runs to 14 residues. The CDR3 bases are TGTGCCAGCAGTTGGGGGACAGGAGAGTCACCCCTCCACTTT. Translated, it gives CASSWGTGESPLHF.

The chain combines TRBV5-1 with TRBJ2-3; 9 nucleotides line up with TRBD1. V dropped 3 bases and J dropped 0; count of bases not matched to a gene: 2. The CDR3 is 15 residues long. Germline values: CDR1 SGHRS, CDR2 YFSETQ. The DNA for the CDR3 is TGCGCCAGCAGCTGGACAGGGGCCAGCACAGATACGCAGTATTTT. Protein sequence: CASSWTGASTDTQYF.

This clone has just a few counts. The genes are TRBV19 and TRBJ2-7, with a weak D call TRBD1 (5 bases). This CDR3 has 14 amino acids. The ends were cut back, 8 bases at V and 2 bases at J, with 16 bases in the middle. Per germline, CDR1 LNHDA and CDR2 SQIVND (reference sequence). CDR3 in amino acids: CASPHRTSPYEQYF. In DNA, the CDR3 is TGTGCCAGTCCCCATCGGACATCCCCCTACGAGCAGTACTTC.

The sample holds one count of this clone. This chain links TRBV14 with TRBJ2-7, with D unclear. Deletions cut 1 base from V and 2 bases from J, with 12 bases between. The CDR3 is 15 residues long. Germline V gene data show CDR1 as SGHDN and CDR2 as FVKESK. CDR3 sequence reads: CASSQVEALPYEQYF. In DNA form, the CDR3 reads TGTGCCAGCAGCCAAGTAGAAGCTCTTCCCTACGAGCAGTACTTC.

This chain joins TRBV27 and TRBJ2-2, with 8 nucleotides matching TRBD1. This CDR3 contains 16 residues. The germline CDR1 and CDR2 sequences are MNHEY and SMNVEV (reference sequence). J gave up 7 bases and V 8 bases, and 15 bases lay outside the gene matches. The CDR3 DNA follows: TGTGCCAGCGCCCCGATCTCCAGGGGGCTGGGCGGGGAGCTGTTTTTT. Its protein is CASAPISRGLGGELFF.

This chain connects TRBV6-6 to TRBJ1-1; 10 nucleotides agree with TRBD1. This CDR3 has 16 amino acids. Germline values: CDR1 MNHNY, CDR2 SVGAGI (reference sequence). The trim removed 2 bases at V and 4 bases at J, leaving 7 bases unmatched. CDR3 sequence (DNA): TGTGCCAGCAGTTACGGGACAGGGGTATTGAGCACTGAAGCTTTCTTT. Translating it yields CASSYGTGVLSTEAFF.

This sequence joins TRBV3-1 (or the pseudogene TRBV3-2) and TRBJ1-1, with D perhaps TRBD1 (5 bases). V dropped 0 bases and J dropped 10 bases, with 15 bases sitting between them. Looked up from germline, CDR1 is LGHDT and CDR2 is YNNKEL (reference sequence). This CDR3 comprises 14 residues. The CDR3 spells CASSQDRGARSAFF. The DNA for the CDR3 is TGTGCCAGCAGCCAAGACCGTGGGGCCCGGTCAGCTTTCTTT.

The chain is built from TRBV28 and TRBJ1-2; D is perhaps TRBD1 (6 bases). CDR1 is MDHEN and CDR2 is SYDVKM in the germline V gene. Trimming pared 9 bases from V and 5 bases from J, leaving 25 bases between. CDR3 length: 16 amino acids. CDR3 nucleotides: TGTGCCAGTTCTACTATAATGACAGGAACTCAATATGGCTACACCTTC. This translates into CASSTIMTGTQYGYTF.

CDR3 sequence reads: CSVFKQGRPGELFF. In DNA form, the CDR3 reads TGCAGCGTATTTAAACAGGGGAGACCCGGGGAGCTGTTTTTT. The chain has TRBV29-1 and TRBJ2-2, with TRBD1 matching 7 bases. The V and J ends lost 6 bases and 6 bases, in that order; junction bases with no gene match: 10. Germline V gives CDR1 SQVTM, CDR2 ANQGSEA. The CDR3 consists of 14 residues.

The chain recombines TRBV2 with TRBJ2-5, with a possible D match to TRBD1 (5 bases). Looked up from germline, CDR1 is SNHLY and CDR2 is FYNNEI. CDR3 length: 21 residues. Trimming removed 2 bases from V and 0 bases from J, with 28 bases in between. The CDR3 here is CASSETTTQDNDSWYQETQYF. CDR3 bases: TGTGCCAGCAGTGAAACTACTACCCAGGACAACGACTCTTGGTACCAAGAGACCCAGTACTTC.

The genes are TRBV7-6 and TRBJ2-3, with 11 nucleotides matching TRBD2. The CDR3 sequence is 16 residues long. The V segment lost 2 bases and the J segment 3 bases; nucleotides outside the gene matches: 4. The germline V gene has CDR1 SGHVS and CDR2 FNYEAQ. The CDR3 loop reads CASSLRLAGGTDTQYF. In DNA form, the CDR3 reads TGTGCCAGCAGCTTAAGGCTAGCGGGAGGAACAGATACGCAGTATTTT.

This rearrangement joins TRBV4-1 to TRBJ2-1; 11 nucleotides align to TRBD2. This CDR3 has 19 amino acids. Germline assignment: CDR1 MGHRA and CDR2 YSYEKL. With V trimmed by 0 bases and J by 4 bases, 11 bases remained unmatched. CDR3 amino acids: CASSQESATSGGPYNEQFF. CDR3 DNA sequence: TGCGCCAGCAGCCAAGAGTCAGCAACTAGCGGGGGACCTTACAATGAGCAGTTCTTC.

The chain carries TRBV6-5 and TRBJ1-6; 7 bases line up with TRBD1. CDR3 length equals 16 residues. The J segment lost 2 bases and the V segment lost 2 bases, leaving 3 bases of the junction unmatched. CDR1 is MNHEY, CDR2 SVGAGI, per germline. This chain's CDR3 is CASSYGTVPYNSPLHF. In DNA, the CDR3 is TGTGCCAGCAGTTACGGGACAGTCCCCTATAATTCACCCCTCCACTTT.

V gene TRBV19 combines with J gene TRBJ2-7, with 7 bases fitting TRBD1. Germline values: CDR1 LNHDA, CDR2 SQIVND (reference sequence). The J segment lost 5 bases and the V segment lost 3 bases, leaving 7 bases of the junction unmatched. This CDR3 contains 14 residues. In DNA form, the CDR3 reads TGTGCCAGTAGTATCGACAGGGTTTCAGACGAGCAGTACTTC. It yields the protein CASSIDRVSDEQYF. Based on the CDR3 plus reference TRBV19 and TRBJ2-7, the full variable domain is DGGITQSPKYLFRKEGQNVTLSCEQNLNHDAMYWYRQDPGQGLRLIYYSQIVNDFQKGDIAEGYSVSREKKESFPLTVTSAQKNPTAFYLCASSIDRVSDEQYFGPGTRLTVT.

V gene TRBV11-2 combines with J gene TRBJ2-5; D gene unclear. The germline V gene encodes CDR1 SGHAT and CDR2 FQNNGV. V lost 0 bases, J lost 4 bases, and 6 bases lay in between. There are 13 residues in the CDR3. CDR3 region: CASSLDWRETQYF. The CDR3 DNA reads as TGTGCCAGCAGCTTAGATTGGAGAGAGACCCAGTACTTC. Using reference TRBV11-2 and TRBJ2-5 for the parts outside the CDR3, the full variable domain is EAGVAQSPRYKIIEKRQSVAFWCNPISGHATLYWYQQILGQGPKLLIQFQNNGVVDDSQLPKDRFSAERLKGVDSTLKIQPAKLEDSAVYLCASSLDWRETQYFGPGTRLLVL.

The chain couples TRBV4-1 to TRBJ2-7; TRBD2 aligns across 8 bases. The CDR3 runs to 17 residues. Germline V gene data show CDR1 as MGHRA and CDR2 as YSYEKL. Germline trimming cut 1 base from V and 1 base from J; bases unmatched to any gene: 9. The CDR3 coding sequence is TGCGCCAGCAGCCAAGTGGGGTTCAAGCGGGGGTCCTACGAGCAGTACTTC. Translated, it gives CASSQVGFKRGSYEQYF.

The J gene is TRBJ1-6, the V gene TRBV30, with 9 bases fitting TRBD1. After removal of 0 bases from V and 6 bases from J, the junction contained 3 bases not matched to a gene. The CDR3 sequence is 15 residues long. Germline CDR1 reads GTSNPN; CDR2 reads SVGIG (reference sequence). CDR3 nucleotide sequence: TGTGCCTGGAGTGTACAGGGGGCGACTAATTCACCCCTCCACTTT. Its translation: CAWSVQGATNSPLHF.

The rearrangement uses TRBV7-9 and TRBJ2-1; 11 positions match TRBD2. The germline gives CDR1 SEHNR, CDR2 FQNEAQ (reference sequence). V shed 4 bases, J shed 7 bases, and the junction held 12 bases outside the gene matches. There are 17 residues in the CDR3. DNA for the CDR3: TGTGCCAGCAGCTCCCGCCAATCTAGCGGGAGGTTAAATGAGCAGTTCTTC. Protein sequence: CASSSRQSSGRLNEQFF. The variable domain in full, completed from reference TRBV7-9 and TRBJ2-1, reads DTGVSQNPRHKITKRGQNVTFRCDPISEHNRLYWYRQTLGQGPEFLTYFQNEAQLEKSRLLSDRFSAERPKGSFSTLEIQRTEQGDSAMYLCASSSRQSSGRLNEQFFGPGTRLTVL.

The rearrangement links TRBV5-1 to TRBJ1-6; no clear D gene. The germline V gene has CDR1 SGHRS and CDR2 YFSETQ. Trimming stripped 0 bases from V and 8 bases from J, with 6 bases between. The CDR3 sequence is 13 residues long. CDR3 loop: CASSLEFDSPLHF. The DNA of the CDR3 is TGCGCCAGCAGCTTGGAATTCGATTCACCCCTCCACTTT.

V is TRBV18 and J is TRBJ2-1; D is uncertain. The CDR3 has 16 residues. V lost 5 bases and J lost 1, with 15 bases in between. Germline V gene data show CDR1 as KGHSH and CDR2 as LQKENI. The CDR3 sequence is CASSDDSPLSYNEQFF. CDR3 coding DNA: TGTGCCAGCTCAGACGACTCGCCATTATCCTACAATGAGCAGTTCTTC. Using reference TRBV18 and TRBJ2-1 for the parts outside the CDR3, the full variable domain is NAGVMQNPRHLVRRRGQEARLRCSPMKGHSHVYWYRQLPEEGLKFMVYLQKENIIDESGMPKERFSAEFPKEGPSILRIQQVVRGDSAAYFCASSDDSPLSYNEQFFGPGTRLTVL.

The rearrangement joins TRBV9 to TRBJ2-1, with 10 bases lining up with TRBD2. Germline V gene lookup returns CDR1 SGDLS and CDR2 YYNGEE. The V gene end was trimmed by 0 bases and the J gene end by 10 bases; junction bases not matched to a gene: 10. The CDR3 totals 16 residues. The CDR3 here is CASSVGRTSGFYEQFF. The CDR3 DNA reads TGTGCCAGCAGCGTAGGGAGGACTAGCGGTTTCTACGAGCAGTTCTTC.

This clone was recorded a few times. The chain links TRBV19 to TRBJ1-5, with a weak D call TRBD1 (6 bases). The CDR3 is made up of 13 amino acids. Germline V lookup: CDR1 LNHDA, CDR2 SQIVND (reference sequence). V shed 5 bases and J shed 6 bases, with 11 bases lying between them. The DNA for the CDR3 is TGTGCCAGTAGTCACACAGGGCGTCAGCCCCAGCATTTT. Translating gives CASSHTGRQPQHF.

The CDR3 DNA follows: TGCGCCAGCAGCATAACCGGGACAGGGTTTGAGCAGTACTTC. Amino acids: CASSITGTGFEQYF. The V call is TRBV5-1, the J call TRBJ2-7, with TRBD1 matching 9 bases. This CDR3 contains 14 residues. V lost 4 bases, J lost 7 bases, and 9 bases stayed unmatched. CDR1 and CDR2 from the germline V gene are SGHRS and YFSETQ.

The chain employs TRBV5-6 and TRBJ2-7; 8 nucleotides line up with TRBD2. The germline gives CDR1 SGHDT, CDR2 YYEEEE. This CDR3 spans 16 amino acids. Trimming cost V 0 bases and J 4 bases; bases outside gene matches: 9. CDR3 protein: CASSLVSGIPPYEQYF. CDR3 bases: TGTGCCAGCAGCTTGGTTAGCGGGATCCCCCCTTACGAGCAGTACTTC.

The chain uses TRBV11-2 and TRBJ2-3; TRBD2 aligns across 8 bases. CDR1 and CDR2 (germline): SGHAT, FQNNGV. J was trimmed by 5 bases and V by 0 bases; bases with no gene match: 4. The length of the CDR3 is 15 residues. CDR3 DNA: TGTGCCAGCAGCTTAGATGCGGGAGGAGGAGATACGCAGTATTTT. Residues: CASSLDAGGGDTQYF.

This sequence joins TRBV30 and TRBJ2-7; 9 bases agree with TRBD1. Germline V gene lookup returns CDR1 GTSNPN and CDR2 SVGIG (reference sequence). This CDR3 has 15 residues. After removal of 2 bases from V and 2 bases from J, the junction contained 7 bases not matched to a gene. DNA of the CDR3: TGTGCCTGGAGTAGGGGACAGGGTATAACCTACGAGCAGTACTTC. Amino acid sequence: CAWSRGQGITYEQYF.

As regards this clone: Other DNA sequences in this sample translate to the same CDR3. The gene calls are TRBV29-1 and TRBJ1-4, with D tentatively TRBD1 (6 bases). The CDR3 consists of 12 residues. CDR1 and CDR2 from the germline V gene are SQVTM and ANQGSEA. The germline V and J ends were trimmed by 4 bases and 7 bases, with 10 bases remaining between them. In nucleotides, the CDR3 is TGCAGCGTTGGCGAAGGGGGTGAAAAACTGTTTTTT. This sequence encodes CSVGEGGEKLFF.

This clone was observed a single time. The chain uses TRBV29-1 and TRBJ1-2, with 7 positions matching TRBD1. From germline, CDR1 is SQVTM and CDR2 ANQGSEA. Germline trimming cut 5 bases from V and 4 bases from J; bases unmatched to any gene: 10. CDR3 length: 14 residues. The CDR3 region has the DNA TGCAGCGTTCGCCACCCTGACAGGGTCTATGGCTACACCTTC. This sequence encodes CSVRHPDRVYGYTF.

The sample holds one count of this clone. This sequence joins TRBV5-1 and TRBJ2-7; 8 bases match TRBD1. This CDR3 has 14 residues. Germline values: CDR1 SGHRS, CDR2 YFSETQ. V shed 3 bases and J 3 bases; nucleotides not matched to a gene: 5. CDR3 sequence: CASSWGQEYYEQYF. The DNA of the CDR3 is TGCGCCAGCAGCTGGGGACAGGAGTACTACGAGCAGTACTTC.